In this sample, the clone carrying this TCR beta chain turned up many times. The antigen is undetermined. Node-negative disease was confirmed in all patients by CT and PET/CT, with no prior chemotherapy, radiotherapy or other malignancies. Amplification of TCR beta CDR3 from genomic DNA used two-round multiplex PCR. Individual primers that were specific to each TRBV and TRBJ gene served in first-round PCR. One entry per CDR3 protein, called by TCRdb with MiXCR from the multiplex PCR reads. The sample yields 30,000 to 40,000 distinct CDR3 sequences, 25% to 40% seen once. This record comes from a study of prognosis after radiotherapy for stage I lung cancer. Whole-study context: Patients with non-small cell lung cancer were all judged medically inoperable. General study points: In patients receiving stereotactic body radiation therapy, unique TCR clone counts fell afterward, median about 9,700 versus 6,500.

This sample comprised PBMCs, obtained before or after stereotactic body radiation therapy (not recorded which). The sequence was collected from a donor aged 50 or older with non-small cell lung cancer.

The CDR3 nucleotides read TGTGCCTGGAGTGTGAGTCCTAACTATGGCTACACCTTC. It codes for CAWSVSPNYGYTF. This chain connects TRBV30 to TRBJ1-2; D gene uncertain. Germline V gives CDR1 GTSNPN, CDR2 SVGIG (reference sequence). There are 13 residues in the CDR3. The ends were cut back, 0 bases at V and 0 bases at J, with 5 bases in the middle.